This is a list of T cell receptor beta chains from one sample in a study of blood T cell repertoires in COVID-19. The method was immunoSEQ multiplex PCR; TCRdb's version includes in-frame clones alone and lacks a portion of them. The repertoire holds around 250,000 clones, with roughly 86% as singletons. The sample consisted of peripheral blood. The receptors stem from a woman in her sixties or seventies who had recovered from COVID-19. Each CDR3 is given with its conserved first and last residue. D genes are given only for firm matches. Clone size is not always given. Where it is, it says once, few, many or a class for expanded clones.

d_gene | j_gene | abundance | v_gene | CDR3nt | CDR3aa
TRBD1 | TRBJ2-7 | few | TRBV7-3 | TGTGCCAGCAGCTTAACAGCCGGGACAGGGTTCGAGCAGTACTTC | CASSLTAGTGFEQYF
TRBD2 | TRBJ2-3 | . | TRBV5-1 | TGCGCCAGCAGCTTGTCGGGGGGATCGGGCACAGATACGCAGTATTTT | CASSLSGGSGTDTQYF
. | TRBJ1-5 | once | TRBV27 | TGTGCCAGCAGTTTGAGTCTCAATCAGCCCCAGCATTTT | CASSLSLNQPQHF
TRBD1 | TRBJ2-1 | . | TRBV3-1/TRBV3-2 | TGTGCCCTTCCGAAAAAGGACAGGGCCTACAATGAGCAGTTCTTC | CALPKKDRAYNEQFF
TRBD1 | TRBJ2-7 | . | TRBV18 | TGTGCCAGCTCACCATCCCAATCTGACAGGGGGCGTCACGAGCAGTACTTC | CASSPSQSDRGRHEQYF
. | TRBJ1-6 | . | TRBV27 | TGTGCCAGCAACCCCAAAACAGCTTATAATTCACCCCTCCACTTT | CASNPKTAYNSPLHF
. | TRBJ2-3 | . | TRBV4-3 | TGCGCCAGCAGCCAGCGGGCGGGGAACGCAGATACGCAGTATTTT | CASSQRAGNADTQYF
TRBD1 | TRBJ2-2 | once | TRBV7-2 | TGTGCCAGCAGCTTATCACAGGGGGCGAACACCGGGGAGCTGTTTTTT | CASSLSQGANTGELFF
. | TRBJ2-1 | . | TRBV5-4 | TGTGCCAGCAGCTTCCCTCGGTCGGACAATGAGCAGTTCTTC | CASSFPRSDNEQFF
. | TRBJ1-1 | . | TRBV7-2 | TGTGCCAGCAGCTACGCCGAGGGCACTGAAGCTTTCTTT | CASSYAEGTEAFF
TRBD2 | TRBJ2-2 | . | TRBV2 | TGTGCCAGCAGCGGACTAGCGGGGGGTAGGACCGGGGAGCTGTTTTTT | CASSGLAGGRTGELFF
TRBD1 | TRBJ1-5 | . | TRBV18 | TGTGCCAGCTCACCTACAGGGGGAGGAAGCAATCAGCCCCAGCATTTT | CASSPTGGGSNQPQHF
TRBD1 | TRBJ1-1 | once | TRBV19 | TGTGCCAGTAGTGGGACAGGAGGGGTTGAAGCTTTCTTT | CASSGTGGVEAFF
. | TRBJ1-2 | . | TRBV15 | TGTGCCACCAGCAGAAGGGGCTATGGCTACACCTTC | CATSRRGYGYTF
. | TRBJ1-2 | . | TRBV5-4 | TGTGCCAGCAGCTTGGGAGGGTCCTATGGCTACACCTTC | CASSLGGSYGYTF